This paragraph covers one TCR beta chain sequence. The entry originates in a study of T cells after yellow fever vaccination. This CDR3 is built from 13 residues. V lost 3 bases and J lost 2, with 8 bases in between. TCRdb redid the calling of the 5' RACE reads with MiXCR, one entry per CDR3 protein. Of about 370,000 distinct CDR3 sequences in the sample, roughly 10% were seen once. This receptor was obtained from a man aged 18 to 29 who received the YFV17D yellow fever vaccine. The material sequenced was PBMCs, taken on the day of the first yellow fever vaccination. The chain links TRBV12-3 or TRBV12-4 to TRBJ2-7, with unresolved D. The CDR3 DNA is TGTGCCAGCAGTTTTAATACGCCCTACGAGCAGTACTTC. Protein: CASSFNTPYEQYF.